One and the same sample provided the 28 T cell receptor beta chains below, sequenced in a study of cytomegalovirus exposure and HLA in healthy donors. Primers for the PCR totalled 60 Vbeta and 13 Jbeta. Libraries were prepared by immunoSEQ multiplex PCR; TCRdb keeps only in-frame clonotypes and omits some of them. The data show about 160,000 clones, with around four fifths seen just once and more than 1.5% held by the top ten. The specimen was PBMCs. Receptor source: a man younger than 35 in good health and CMV-seronegative.

This chain joins TRBV5-1 and TRBJ2-3; 9 bases fit TRBD2. This CDR3 has 17 amino acids. In germline, CDR1 is SGHRS, CDR2 YFSETQ. Losses at the gene ends were 0 bases for V and 3 bases for J; bases not matched to a gene: 8. CDR3 nucleotides: TGCGCCAGCAGCTTGGCCTTGGCGGGAGGGCCAACAGATACGCAGTATTTT. Residues: CASSLALAGGPTDTQYF.

The sample holds a few counts of this clone. The gene calls are TRBV10-3 and TRBJ2-7; D is uncertain. V lost 2 bases, J lost 3 bases, and 8 bases lay in between. This CDR3 has 13 residues. Germline loops: CDR1 ENHRY, CDR2 SYGVKD. The CDR3 loop reads CAISEKDFYEQYF. The CDR3 DNA sequence: TGTGCCATCAGTGAGAAAGACTTCTACGAGCAGTACTTC.

This clone was found once. The chain is built from TRBV27 and TRBJ2-7, with TRBD1 as a possible D gene (6 bases). There are 14 residues in the CDR3. Trimming cost V 4 bases and J 0 bases, with 10 bases left between them. Looked up from germline, CDR1 is MNHEY and CDR2 is SMNVEV (reference sequence). CDR3 sequence: CASSYRESSYEQYF. The CDR3 DNA reads as TGTGCCAGCAGTTACAGGGAGAGCTCCTACGAGCAGTACTTC.

The chain couples TRBV5-1 to TRBJ2-6; possibly TRBD1 for D (6 bases). This CDR3 has 17 amino acids. Germline CDR1 SGHRS, CDR2 YFSETQ. Trimming shortened V by 7 bases and J by 3 bases, and 20 bases separated the two germline ends. DNA of the CDR3: TGCGCCAGCGGTTGGGGGACACTGGTTCGTGGGGCCAACGTCCTGACTTTC. It translates to CASGWGTLVRGANVLTF.

V is TRBV7-2 and J is TRBJ2-5; TRBD1 aligns across 7 bases. Germline-derived CDR1 and CDR2 are SGHTA and FQGNSA. The CDR3 covers 15 residues. V lost 1 base, J lost 2 bases, and 4 bases stayed unmatched. CDR3 nucleotide sequence: TGTGCCAGCAGCTTAGATGGCAGGGGGCAAGAGACCCAGTACTTC. Residues: CASSLDGRGQETQYF.

The V gene is TRBV19, the J gene TRBJ1-4; 8 nucleotides align to TRBD1. CDR3 size: 15 residues. Looked up from germline, CDR1 is LNHDA and CDR2 is SQIVND (reference sequence). V lost 5 bases to trimming and J lost 5 bases; unmatched junction nucleotides: 7. The CDR3 sequence is CASSFQGAANEKLFF. DNA for the CDR3: TGTGCCAGTAGTTTCCAGGGGGCGGCCAATGAAAAACTGTTTTTT.

The chain has TRBV5-4 and TRBJ1-2, with D perhaps TRBD1 (6 bases). Trimming stripped 0 bases from V and 5 bases from J, with 11 bases between. Germline V CDR1 and CDR2: SGHNT, YYREEE (reference sequence). The CDR3 runs 14 residues. The CDR3: CASSLEQGEYGYTF. In DNA form, the CDR3 reads TGTGCCAGCAGCTTGGAACAGGGTGAATATGGCTACACCTTC.

V gene TRBV27 combines with J gene TRBJ2-2, with a tentative D call TRBD1 (5 bases). The CDR3 loop spans 16 amino acids. Deletions cut 9 bases from V and 5 bases from J, with 22 bases between. The germline gives CDR1 MNHEY, CDR2 SMNVEV (reference sequence). The CDR3 nucleotides are TGTGCCAGTAAAGGGGCCCCAACGATGGTTACCGGGGAGCTGTTTTTT. Translation: CASKGAPTMVTGELFF.

This clone came up a few times. The chain recombines TRBV15 with TRBJ2-6; D may be TRBD2 (6 bases). CDR1 and CDR2 from the germline V gene are LNHNV and YYDKDF (reference sequence). CDR3 length: 16 amino acids. Trimming shortened V by 3 bases and J by 0 bases, and 9 bases separated the two germline ends. The CDR3 reads CATSSGSSSGANVLTF. The CDR3 DNA sequence: TGTGCCACCAGCAGCGGGAGCAGCTCTGGGGCCAACGTCCTGACTTTC.

The chain employs TRBV25-1 and TRBJ1-5, with D possibly TRBD1 on 5 matching bases. Trimming removed 5 bases at V and 3 bases at J, with 14 bases between. This CDR3 has 15 amino acids. Germline-derived CDR1 and CDR2 are MGHDK and SYGVNS. The CDR3 region is CASSSGGGYNQPQHF. CDR3 bases: TGTGCCAGCAGTTCCGGGGGGGGTTACAATCAGCCCCAGCATTTT.

The chain couples TRBV7-9 to TRBJ2-1; possible D gene TRBD2, 5 bases. Trimming took 4 bases from V and 4 from J, leaving 11 bases between them. Germline V gives CDR1 SEHNR, CDR2 FQNEAQ (reference sequence). The CDR3 has 14 residues. Here the CDR3 reads CASSSTTIYNEQFF. CDR3 nucleotides: TGTGCCAGCAGCTCGACTACCATTTACAATGAGCAGTTCTTC.

V is TRBV6-5 and J is TRBJ2-5; D is uncertain. V was trimmed by 5 bases and J by 5 bases, leaving 18 bases between them. The length of the CDR3 is 15 residues. Germline V CDR1 and CDR2: MNHEY, SVGAGI. The DNA for the CDR3 is TGTGCCAGCAGTCCTCCCCCGAGCCCCGGGGAGACCCAGTACTTC. Translation gives CASSPPPSPGETQYF.

This chain's CDR3 is CSVDGQRAGELFF. Here the CDR3 DNA reads TGCAGCGTTGATGGACAACGGGCCGGGGAGCTGTTTTTT. The genes are TRBV29-1 and TRBJ2-2; tentative D call: TRBD1 (5 bases). CDR3 length: 13 amino acids. V lost 3 bases and J 6 bases, leaving 11 bases between the germline ends. Germline-derived CDR1 and CDR2 are SQVTM and ANQGSEA.

The chain recombines TRBV9 with TRBJ2-7; D might be TRBD1 (6 bases). Trimming left V 0 bases short and J 3 bases short, with 13 bases between. CDR1 and CDR2 (germline): SGDLS, YYNGEE. This CDR3 spans 15 amino acids. The CDR3 protein is CASSVGQGSIYEQYF. The CDR3 nucleotides are TGTGCCAGCAGCGTAGGGCAGGGGAGCATCTACGAGCAGTACTTC.

The gene calls are TRBV6-1 and TRBJ2-7; 7 nucleotides agree with TRBD1. V was clipped by 6 bases and J by 0 bases; unmatched bases: 8. Germline V CDR1 and CDR2: MNHNS, SASEGT. The CDR3 has 15 amino acids. CDR3 protein: CASRRNRDSSYEQYF. CDR3 nucleotides: TGTGCCAGCAGACGCAACCGGGACAGCTCCTACGAGCAGTACTTC.

The chain recombines TRBV5-4 with TRBJ2-3; 9 nucleotides line up with TRBD1. There are 15 residues in the CDR3. Unmatched junction bases numbered 7, after V lost 4 bases and J lost 4 bases. The germline V gene encodes CDR1 SGHNT and CDR2 YYREEE (reference sequence). The CDR3 loop is CASSPPGQGADTQYF. CDR3 nucleotides: TGTGCCAGCAGCCCGCCGGGACAGGGTGCAGATACGCAGTATTTT.

The chain carries TRBV28 and TRBJ2-7; D may be TRBD2 (5 bases). CDR3 length: 13 residues. With 6 bases removed from V and 1 base from J, the gap between germline ends came to 10 bases. Germline V lookup: CDR1 MDHEN, CDR2 SYDVKM. The DNA for the CDR3 is TGTGCCAGCAGGGTGGACTCATCCTACGAGCAGTACTTC. It encodes CASRVDSSYEQYF. Supplemented by reference TRBV28 and TRBJ2-7, the full variable domain reads DVKVTQSSRYLVKRTGEKVFLECVQDMDHENMFWYRQDPGLGLRLIYFSYDVKMKEKGDIPEGYSVSREKKERFSLILESASTNQTSMYLCASRVDSSYEQYFGPGTRLTVT.

The chain combines TRBV21-1 with TRBJ2-2; the table's D call of TRBD1 was not tested on the DNA. TRBV21-1 represents a pseudogene. There are 17 residues in the CDR3. The CDR3 spells CASIPIVWQGGTGELFF. The CDR3 nucleotides are TGTGCCAGCATCCCCATCGTTTGGCAGGGCGGCACCGGGGAGCTGTTTTTT.

V gene TRBV9 combines with J gene TRBJ2-1, with a weak D call TRBD2 (5 bases). This CDR3 has 15 residues. The ends were cut back, 7 bases at V and 7 bases at J, with 21 bases in the middle. Germline assignment: CDR1 SGDLS and CDR2 YYNGEE. CDR3 protein: CASGDNKNDYNEQFF. The CDR3 DNA is TGTGCCAGCGGGGATAACAAGAACGACTATAATGAGCAGTTCTTC. Supplemented by reference TRBV9 and TRBJ2-1, the full variable domain reads DSGVTQTPKHLITATGQRVTLRCSPRSGDLSVYWYQQSLDQGLQFLIQYYNGEERAKGNILERFSAQQFPDLHSELNLSSLELGDSALYFCASGDNKNDYNEQFFGPGTRLTVL.

The chain is built from TRBV9 and TRBJ2-1; 9 bases match TRBD2. V gave up 0 bases and J gave up 8 bases; unmatched junction bases: 3. The V gene's germline CDR1 is SGDLS and CDR2 YYNGEE. There are 14 residues in the CDR3. CDR3 loop: CASSVVIAGDEQFF. Here the CDR3 DNA reads TGTGCCAGCAGCGTAGTGATAGCGGGAGATGAGCAGTTCTTC.

V is TRBV6-5 and J is TRBJ2-5, with D possibly matching TRBD2 (7 bases). Trimming stripped 3 bases from V and 5 bases from J, with 16 bases between. From germline, CDR1 is MNHEY and CDR2 SVGAGI. The CDR3 loop spans 15 amino acids. CDR3 nucleotide sequence: TGTGCCAGCAGTTATGTAACGGGGGGCGGTGAGACCCAGTACTTC. Residues: CASSYVTGGGETQYF.

CDR3 residues: CASSSMAALRDTQYF. CDR3 coding DNA: TGTGCCAGCAGCTCGATGGCGGCCCTTAGGGATACGCAGTATTTT. This chain joins TRBV7-2 and TRBJ2-3; no clear D gene. The CDR3 covers 15 residues. Per germline, CDR1 SGHTA and CDR2 FQGNSA. Between the trimmed V and J ends, which lost 4 bases and 6 bases, there was a span of 17 bases.

The gene calls are TRBV5-6 and TRBJ1-4; TRBD1 aligns across 10 bases. Germline V gene lookup returns CDR1 SGHDT and CDR2 YYEEEE. J was trimmed by 5 bases and V by 4 bases; bases with no gene match: 5. The CDR3 contains 15 residues. The CDR3 here is CASSPTGGINEKLFF. The CDR3 DNA is TGTGCCAGCAGCCCGACAGGGGGCATAAATGAAAAACTGTTTTTT.

This clone showed up just a few times. The chain links TRBV6-5 to TRBJ2-7, with 9 bases aligning to TRBD2. The CDR3 has 14 amino acids. V gave up 5 bases and J gave up 7 bases; unmatched junction bases: 9. From germline, CDR1 is MNHEY and CDR2 SVGAGI. The CDR3 sequence is CASSDGGGAGEQYF. The CDR3 DNA reads TGTGCCAGCAGTGACGGCGGGGGGGCGGGGGAGCAGTACTTC.

The rearrangement joins TRBV2 to TRBJ1-1, with no clear D. Germline CDR1 is SNHLY and CDR2 is FYNNEI. The length of the CDR3 is 13 residues. V was shortened by 6 bases and J by 5 bases, with 13 bases between the two germline ends. CDR3 in amino acids: CASSGAPRTEAFF. The CDR3 DNA reads as TGTGCCAGCAGCGGAGCTCCAAGGACTGAAGCTTTCTTT.

This sequence joins TRBV5-4 and TRBJ1-2; D remains unclear. Germline-derived CDR1 and CDR2 are SGHNT and YYREEE (reference sequence). The V end was cut by 3 bases, the J end by 2 bases, with 14 bases between. There are 15 residues in the CDR3. CDR3 bases: TGTGCCAGCAGCTCCCCGGAGGGCGGGAACTATGGCTACACCTTC. This codes for CASSSPEGGNYGYTF.

This chain joins TRBV6-1 and TRBJ1-2; the D gene is possibly TRBD1 (6 bases). From germline, CDR1 is MNHNS and CDR2 SASEGT. Trimming took 6 bases from V and 4 from J, leaving 15 bases between them. The CDR3 extends over 14 amino acids. The CDR3 sequence is CASSAQDSFYGYTF. CDR3 in DNA: TGTGCCAGCAGCGCCCAGGACAGCTTCTATGGCTACACCTTC.

The chain employs TRBV2 and TRBJ2-7, with D perhaps TRBD2 (7 bases). Germline CDR1 and CDR2: SNHLY and FYNNEI. The V end was cut by 7 bases, the J end by 6 bases, with 13 bases between. The CDR3 has 12 residues. The CDR3 loop reads CASNGGGVEQYF. The CDR3 nucleotides read TGTGCCAGCAATGGGGGGGGCGTCGAGCAGTACTTC.